This T cell receptor (beta chain) originates from a study of shared clonotypes between healthy human individuals. Study-wide points: The study found lower generation probabilities in non-shared clonotypes than in those shared by all four donors.

This clone was found once. Its antigen is currently unknown. V was cut by 7 bases and J by 2 bases, with 18 bases left in between. CDR3 length equals 15 residues. Germline V CDR1 and CDR2: SGHRS, YFSETQ. The assay used deep level. Sorted-subset replicate PCRs used roughly 210 ng of genomic DNA. This amount corresponded to approximately 30,000 T cell genomes. Measured with immunoSEQ multiplex PCR; TCRdb has only the in-frame clones, and not every one. The sample includes about 700,000 clones, 74% seen only once; the top ten take 1.5% to 2%. The sequenced sample consisted of memory CD4+ T cells sorted from blood. Noted subset: CD45RA-negative fraction. The sequence was obtained from a woman aged 30 to 39 in good health. The chain uses TRBV5-1 and TRBJ1-1, with a weak D call TRBD1 (6 bases). The CDR3 region has the DNA TGCGCCAGCGGCCCTTCGACAGGACGAAACACTGAAGCTTTCTTT. Translated, it gives CASGPSTGRNTEAFF.